Listed here are 28 T cell receptor beta chains from one sample, sequenced in a study of patients and donors after allogeneic stem cell transplantation (dated by TCRdb to the early 2020s). The protocol used for the library was RT-PCR. The reads were generated on a NextSeq 550. The raw public data were reprocessed by TCRdb itself: fastp quality trimming at Q25, MiXCR clonotype calling, in-frame beta chains only. Entries that share a CDR3 protein sequence are merged under the most common genes and DNA. For this sample there are 20,000 to 30,000 distinct CDR3 sequences; about 8% appear just once. The top ten clonotypes cover around 50% of the sample. Material for sequencing was blood, either unsorted or a sorted T cell fraction (not recorded which). Receptor source: a human donor who was either an allogeneic HSCT recipient or a stem cell or donor lymphocyte infusion donor (not recorded which). It is not recorded whose cells these are; they may come from a transplant donor.

This clonotype was seen more than once but under ten times. The chain recombines TRBV6-6 with TRBJ1-2, with 7 bases fitting TRBD1. This CDR3 has 13 amino acids. The trim removed 8 bases at V and 4 bases at J, leaving 7 bases unmatched. Germline V gene lookup returns CDR1 MNHNY and CDR2 SVGAGI (reference sequence). The CDR3 DNA reads TGTGCCAGCGAACCGGGACAGACCTATGGCTACACCTTC. This sequence encodes CASEPGQTYGYTF.

This clonotype appeared a few times. The chain is built from TRBV7-8 and TRBJ1-6; a weak D match, TRBD1 (5 bases). Looked up from germline, CDR1 is SGHVS and CDR2 is FQNEAQ. V was shortened by 2 bases and J by 8 bases, with 10 bases between the two germline ends. CDR3 length: 14 amino acids. CDR3 DNA sequence: TGTGCCAGCAGCTTAAACAGGAGATATTCACCCCTCCACTTT. This encodes CASSLNRRYSPLHF.

Many counts were recorded for this clonotype. The chain links TRBV27 to TRBJ2-7, with TRBD2 identical over 14 bases. V lost 6 bases, J lost 7 bases, and 8 bases stayed unmatched. Germline V lookup: CDR1 MNHEY, CDR2 SMNVEV (reference sequence). The CDR3 is 15 residues long. The CDR3 nucleotides are TGTGCCAGCAGCCTAGGGGGACTAGCGGGAGTGGAGCAGTACTTC. Encoded protein: CASSLGGLAGVEQYF.

This chain links TRBV6-1 with TRBJ1-2, with D possibly matching TRBD1 (6 bases). The CDR3 covers 15 residues. Germline V gene sequence: CDR1 MNHNS, CDR2 SASEGT. V was shortened by 1 base and J by 5 bases, with 14 bases between the two germline ends. The CDR3 loop reads CASSEGDIAIYGYTF. The CDR3 DNA reads as TGTGCCAGCAGTGAAGGGGACATCGCGATTTATGGCTACACCTTC.

The table lists this clonotype with a few counts. The V and J genes are TRBV18 and TRBJ2-7; 9 bases align to TRBD1. This CDR3 is 14 amino acids long. The germline V gene has CDR1 KGHSH and CDR2 LQKENI. The V gene end was trimmed by 8 bases and the J gene end by 0 bases; junction bases not matched to a gene: 5. CDR3 in DNA: TGTGCCAGCCGGGGGGACAGGGACTCCTACGAGCAGTACTTC. Translating gives CASRGDRDSYEQYF.

This clonotype showed up many times. The chain uses TRBV27 and TRBJ1-3; D perhaps matches TRBD1 (6 bases). CDR1 and CDR2 from the germline V gene are MNHEY and SMNVEV (reference sequence). This CDR3 comprises 16 residues. The germline V and J ends were trimmed by 5 bases and 0 bases, with 14 bases remaining between them. The CDR3 coding sequence is TGTGCCAGCAGTACGAGGCGGGACATCTCTGGAAACACCATATATTTT. It translates to CASSTRRDISGNTIYF.

This clonotype was detected a few times. The V call is TRBV2, the J call TRBJ2-2, with TRBD2 identical over 7 bases. CDR3 length equals 15 residues. Germline-derived CDR1 and CDR2 are SNHLY and FYNNEI. The V gene end was trimmed by 8 bases and the J gene end by 0 bases; junction bases not matched to a gene: 6. The CDR3 DNA follows: TGTGCCAGCCGCCTACTAGCGACGAACACCGGGGAGCTGTTTTTT. This gives the protein CASRLLATNTGELFF. Looking up the rest from reference TRBV2 and TRBJ2-2 gives the full variable domain: EPEVTQTPSHQVTQMGQEVILRCVPISNHLYFYWYRQILGQKVEFLVSFYNNEISEKSEIFDDQFSVERPDGSNFTLKIRSTKLEDSAMYFCASRLLATNTGELFFGEGSRLTVL.

This clonotype was counted many times. The chain couples TRBV3-1 to TRBJ1-2; 8 nucleotides align to TRBD1. Germline loops: CDR1 LGHDT, CDR2 YNNKEL (reference sequence). Trimming removed 3 bases from V and 4 bases from J; junction bases left unmatched: 4. This CDR3 is 14 amino acids long. The CDR3 DNA follows: TGTGCCAGCAGCCAGGTCCAGGGGGCCTATGGCTACACCTTC. Amino acid sequence: CASSQVQGAYGYTF. Together with reference TRBV3-1 and TRBJ1-2, the CDR3 gives the full variable domain: DTAVSQTPKYLVTQMGNDKSIKCEQNLGHDTMYWYKQDSKKFLKIMFSYNNKELIINETVPNRFSPKSPDKAHLNLHINSLELGDSAVYFCASSQVQGAYGYTFGSGTRLTVV.

This clonotype has just one count. V and J are TRBV7-9 and TRBJ2-3; tentatively, D is TRBD1 or TRBD2 (6 bases each). The CDR3 contains 16 residues. V lost 5 bases and J 1 base, leaving 16 bases between the germline ends. From germline, CDR1 is SEHNR and CDR2 FQNEAQ (reference sequence). CDR3 nucleotide sequence: TGTGCCAGCAGCCGACCCCGGGGGCCGGGCACAGATACGCAGTATTTT. Amino acid sequence: CASSRPRGPGTDTQYF.

This clonotype was picked up many times. This chain uses TRBV27 with TRBJ2-1, with 9 bases that match TRBD2. The V gene's germline CDR1 is MNHEY and CDR2 SMNVEV (reference sequence). CDR3 length: 13 amino acids. V lost 9 bases and J lost 7; bases outside the gene matches: 7. The chain's CDR3 is CASRILAGNEQFF. DNA for the CDR3: TGTGCCAGTCGAATTCTAGCGGGGAATGAGCAGTTCTTC.

This clonotype has ten or more counts. This chain joins TRBV10-3 and TRBJ1-1, with D unclear. Germline CDR1 and CDR2: ENHRY and SYGVKD. Trimming stripped 2 bases from V and 0 bases from J, with 1 base between. There are 12 residues in the CDR3. CDR3 in DNA: TGTGCCATCAGTGAGATGAACACTGAAGCTTTCTTT. Translation gives CAISEMNTEAFF.

The chain has TRBV3-1 and TRBJ2-5, with 7 bases lining up with TRBD2. This CDR3 region has 15 residues. Germline V lookup: CDR1 LGHDT, CDR2 YNNKEL (reference sequence). The V gene end was trimmed by 0 bases and the J gene end by 9 bases; junction bases not matched to a gene: 10. CDR3 residues: CASSQDSGGRLPQYF. The CDR3 region has the DNA TGTGCCAGCAGCCAAGATAGTGGCGGGAGATTGCCCCAGTACTTC.

The chain joins TRBV9 to TRBJ2-1; no reliable D call. CDR1 is SGDLS, CDR2 YYNGEE, per germline. The CDR3 has 13 residues. Trimming took off 0 bases at V and 4 bases at J, with 5 bases between the two ends. The CDR3 loop is CASSVGQYNEQFF. The CDR3 bases are TGTGCCAGCAGCGTAGGGCAGTACAATGAGCAGTTCTTC.

This clonotype was counted many times. CDR3 region: CASSLRGQGFEQYF. In DNA, the CDR3 is TGTGCCAGCAGCTTGCGAGGACAGGGGTTCGAGCAGTACTTC. The rearrangement joins TRBV5-6 to TRBJ2-7, with 9 bases identical to TRBD1. The trim removed 1 base at V and 6 bases at J, leaving 5 bases unmatched. CDR1 and CDR2 from the germline V gene are SGHDT and YYEEEE. There are 14 residues in the CDR3.

This clonotype was counted ten times or more. The V call is TRBV7-6, the J call TRBJ2-7; 9 nucleotides match TRBD2. Per germline, CDR1 SGHVS and CDR2 FNYEAQ. V trimming: 3 bases; J trimming: 0 bases; junction bases outside the gene matches: 3. This CDR3 has 15 amino acids. In DNA, the CDR3 is TGTGCCAGCAGCTTCCGTAGCGGGAGCTCCTACGAGCAGTACTTC. It codes for CASSFRSGSSYEQYF.

This clonotype was seen more than once but under ten times. The chain carries TRBV7-9 and TRBJ2-5; D remains unclear. The germline V gene has CDR1 SEHNR and CDR2 FQNEAQ (reference sequence). The CDR3 has 13 residues. With 1 base removed from V and 0 bases from J, the gap between germline ends came to 3 bases. As DNA, the CDR3 is TGTGCCAGCAGCTTAGTTAACCAAGAGACCCAGTACTTC. This sequence encodes CASSLVNQETQYF.

This clonotype was observed many times. The chain joins TRBV18 to TRBJ2-1; 11 bases agree with TRBD2. V lost 6 bases, J lost 9 bases, and 13 bases stayed unmatched. The CDR3 sequence is 16 residues long. CDR1 and CDR2 (germline): KGHSH, LQKENI. CDR3 amino acids: CASSLRLAGRRGEQFF. In DNA, the CDR3 is TGTGCCAGCTCCCTCAGACTAGCGGGAAGAAGGGGTGAGCAGTTCTTC.

The V call is TRBV27, the J call TRBJ2-5, with 8 bases aligning to TRBD1. Trimming cost V 4 bases and J 2 bases; bases outside gene matches: 3. CDR3 length equals 14 residues. Germline V gene lookup returns CDR1 MNHEY and CDR2 SMNVEV (reference sequence). DNA of the CDR3: TGTGCCAGCAGTTGGGACAGGTCGCAAGAGACCCAGTACTTC. This translates into CASSWDRSQETQYF.

This clonotype came up many times. This sequence joins TRBV7-9 and TRBJ2-7, with D possibly being TRBD2 (6 bases). CDR3 length equals 14 residues. Trimming stripped 2 bases from V and 4 bases from J, with 12 bases between. The germline gives CDR1 SEHNR, CDR2 FQNEAQ (reference sequence). In DNA form, the CDR3 reads TGTGCCAGCAGCTTACAAGCGGGCTGGTACGAGCAGTACTTC. Amino acids: CASSLQAGWYEQYF.

There are many counts of this clonotype. The J gene is TRBJ2-7, the V gene TRBV20-1; TRBD2 is a possible D gene (5 bases). V was shortened by 5 bases and J by 1 base, with 12 bases between the two germline ends. Germline V lookup: CDR1 DFQATT, CDR2 SNEGSKA (reference sequence). This CDR3 has 13 amino acids. CDR3 coding DNA: TGCAGTGCTCCTGAGAGGGTTTCCTACGAGCAGTACTTC. Its protein is CSAPERVSYEQYF.

This clonotype turned up a few times. V usage is TRBV7-9 and J usage is TRBJ1-6; TRBD1 agrees at 10 bases. The CDR3 spans 15 residues. CDR1 and CDR2 (germline): SEHNR, FQNEAQ (reference sequence). J lost 8 bases, V lost 3 bases, and 4 bases had no gene match. In nucleotides, the CDR3 is TGTGCCAGCAGCTTTTCGGACAGGGGGGATTCACCCCTCCACTTT. Protein sequence: CASSFSDRGDSPLHF.

There are a few counts of this clonotype. V is TRBV18 and J is TRBJ2-2; D call uncertain. Per the germline V gene, CDR1 is KGHSH and CDR2 is LQKENI. CDR3 length: 12 amino acids. Trimming removed 3 bases from V and 10 bases from J, with 9 bases in between. CDR3 bases: TGTGCCAGCTCACCCTATGGAGAGGAGCTGTTTTTT. It yields the protein CASSPYGEELFF.

This clonotype was seen a few times. V gene TRBV7-6 combines with J gene TRBJ2-2; possible D gene TRBD2, 5 bases. The V gene lost 2 bases and the J gene lost 6 bases, with 7 bases spanning the gap. CDR3 size: 13 residues. Germline V gene sequence: CDR1 SGHVS, CDR2 FNYEAQ. This CDR3 reads CASSLQEAGELFF. The CDR3 DNA is TGTGCCAGCAGCTTACAGGAGGCCGGGGAGCTGTTTTTT.

As concerns this clonotype: One end of the junction does not line up with germline, which may come from a read error. The genes are TRBV10-2 and TRBJ2-7; D is ambiguous. The CDR3 spans 9 residues. The V gene's germline CDR1 is WSHSY and CDR2 SAAADI. In nucleotides, the CDR3 is TGCGCCAGTTTTTCCGGGCCCAACTTC. As protein: CASFSGPNF.

The chain uses TRBV20-1 and TRBJ2-5; no reliable D call. Germline V gene sequence: CDR1 DFQATT, CDR2 SNEGSKA (reference sequence). Trimming removed 4 bases at V and 7 bases at J, with 7 bases between. There are 10 residues in the CDR3. CDR3 nucleotide sequence: TGCAGTGCTATAGCCGTGACCCAGTACTTC. As protein: CSAIAVTQYF.

The chain links TRBV7-9 to TRBJ1-2, with unresolved D. The CDR3 extends over 13 amino acids. The V gene lost 1 base and the J gene lost 5 bases, with 8 bases spanning the gap. Germline V gene lookup returns CDR1 SEHNR and CDR2 FQNEAQ (reference sequence). CDR3 bases: TGTGCCAGCAGCTTAGTTCCCAATTATGGCTACACCTTC. Translation: CASSLVPNYGYTF.

The rearrangement joins TRBV29-1 to TRBJ2-7; D is perhaps TRBD1 (5 bases). This CDR3 region has 13 residues. Trimming shortened V by 3 bases and J by 7 bases, and 16 bases separated the two germline ends. CDR1 is SQVTM and CDR2 is ANQGSEA in the germline V gene. CDR3 in DNA: TGCAGCGTTGATATAGGGGCAGGTCAAGAGCAGTACTTC. Its translation: CSVDIGAGQEQYF.

Concerning this clonotype itself: This may stem from a read error, because a much larger clone lies one nucleotide away. The chain recombines TRBV15 with TRBJ2-1; a possible D gene is TRBD1 (5 bases). The CDR3 is 17 amino acids. Per the germline V gene, CDR1 is LNHNV and CDR2 is YYDKDF (reference sequence). CDR3 amino acids: CATIRGFRQSSYNEQFF. Here the CDR3 DNA reads TGTGCCACCATCAGAGGATTTAGACAGAGCTCCTACAATGAGCAGTTCTTC.